This entry lists 32 T cell receptor beta chains sequenced from one sample in a study of immune characterization of retroperitoneal liposarcoma. TCRdb redid the calling of the PCR reads with MiXCR, one entry per CDR3 protein. This table holds about 6,600 distinct CDR3 sequences, 25% to 30% found once. The sequencing sample was made of tumor tissue. These receptor sequences come from a female donor with retroperitoneal liposarcoma.

The chain recombines TRBV7-2 with TRBJ2-2; 8 positions match TRBD1. Trimming at V came to 5 bases and at J to 5 bases, leaving 7 bases not matched to a gene. The germline gives CDR1 SGHTA, CDR2 FQGNSA. The CDR3 is made up of 15 amino acids. The CDR3 spells CASSPTGGRTGELFF. CDR3 coding DNA: TGTGCCAGCAGCCCTACAGGGGGAAGGACCGGGGAGCTGTTTTTT.

The table lists this clonotype with a few counts. The chain links TRBV4-1 to TRBJ1-1; tentatively, D is TRBD1 (5 bases). The CDR3 runs 16 residues. V dropped 4 bases and J dropped 1 base, with 16 bases sitting between them. Germline V lookup: CDR1 MGHRA, CDR2 YSYEKL. CDR3 nucleotides: TGCGCCAGCAGCCCAGGACTCTACGGGGGGAACACTGAAGCTTTCTTT. Protein: CASSPGLYGGNTEAFF.

J is TRBJ1-1 and V is TRBV7-8; 9 nucleotides align to TRBD1. Germline lookup yields CDR1 SGHVS and CDR2 FQNEAQ. The CDR3 runs to 15 residues. V shed 5 bases, J shed 3 bases, and the junction held 7 bases outside the gene matches. The CDR3 spells CASSAYRGRDTEAFF. The CDR3 coding sequence is TGTGCCAGCAGCGCCTACAGGGGGCGAGACACTGAAGCTTTCTTT.

This clonotype was recorded at least ten times. This may stem from a read error, because a much larger clone lies one nucleotide away. This sequence joins TRBV11-3 and TRBJ2-1; TRBD2 matches 12 bases. CDR3 length: 15 amino acids. Germline CDR1 SGHNT, CDR2 YENEEA. The trim removed 6 bases at V and 13 bases at J, leaving 13 bases unmatched. The CDR3 here is CASSPGLAGRETQFF. As DNA, the CDR3 is TGTGCCAGCAGTCCAGGACTAGCGGGAAGGGAGACCCAGTTCTTC.

Of note for this clonotype: A much more abundant neighbour one base away suggests this may be a read error. V is TRBV5-1 and J is TRBJ2-5; D assignment may be TRBD1 or TRBD2 (5 bases each). The V gene lost 0 bases and the J gene lost 11 bases, with 11 bases spanning the gap. This CDR3 contains 12 residues. The germline CDR1 and CDR2 sequences are SGHRS and YFSETQ. This CDR3 is CASSLVRGEQYF. The CDR3 bases are TGCGCCAGCAGCTTGGTTCGAGGGGAGCAGTACTTC. Together with reference TRBV5-1 and TRBJ2-5, the CDR3 gives the full variable domain: KAGVTQTPRYLIKTRGQQVTLSCSPISGHRSVSWYQQTPGQGLQFLFEYFSETQRNKGNFPGRFSGRQFSNSRSEMNVSTLELGDSALYLCASSLVRGEQYFGPGTRLLVL.

The count of this clonotype is one. The genes are TRBV6-6 and TRBJ2-5; D gene unclear. Trimming cost V 6 bases and J 2 bases, with 13 bases left between them. This CDR3 is 14 amino acids long. The germline CDR1 and CDR2 sequences are MNHNY and SVGAGI (reference sequence). The CDR3 DNA sequence: TGTGCCAGCAGCATAGGACCGACGCAAGAGACCCAGTACTTC. Translating gives CASSIGPTQETQYF.

This clonotype turned up a few times. The rearrangement joins TRBV6-1 to TRBJ2-1; 12 nucleotides align to TRBD2. The closer fit of TRBJ2-5 to the DNA end suggests the J call may be wrong. This CDR3 is built from 16 residues. Germline assignment: CDR1 MNHNS and CDR2 SASEGT. In DNA, the CDR3 is TGTGCCAGCAGGCTCCTAGCGGGAGGGGCTGATGCGACCCAGTACTTC. Translation: CASRLLAGGADATQYF.

The table lists this clonotype with a few counts. Just one base apart from a much larger clone, this may be a read error. The genes are TRBV6-1 and TRBJ2-1; 8 nucleotides agree with TRBD2. The CDR3 runs to 14 residues. The junction had 12 bases not matched to a gene; V was cut back by 7 bases and J by 10 bases. In germline, CDR1 is MNHNS, CDR2 SASEGT. This CDR3 reads CASTPTSDPYEQFF. In DNA form, the CDR3 reads TGTGCCAGCACTCCGACTAGCGACCCCTACGAGCAGTTCTTC.

The chain couples TRBV6-7 to TRBJ2-1, with 10 bases aligning to TRBD1. Being an ORF, TRBV6-7 has a function that is uncertain. Trimming cost V 0 bases and J 6 bases; bases outside gene matches: 14. The CDR3 contains 19 residues. Here the CDR3 DNA reads TGTGCCAGCAGTTACTCGACAGGGGGCGGTTATCACGACGGCAATGAGCAGTTCTTC. Encoded protein: CASSYSTGGGYHDGNEQFF.

Within the sample, this clonotype is medium-sized. The CDR3 protein is CATSERLAGMIDTQYF. The CDR3 bases are TGTGCCACCAGTGAGCGACTAGCGGGTATGATAGATACGCAGTATTTT. J is TRBJ2-3 and V is TRBV24-1; the match to TRBD2 covers 10 bases. Per the germline V gene, CDR1 is KGHDR and CDR2 is SFDVKD. J lost 5 bases, V lost 4 bases, and 8 bases had no gene match. The CDR3 covers 16 residues.

This clonotype is medium-sized (0.01 to 0.1%) within its sample. The J gene is TRBJ1-2, the V gene TRBV10-3; TRBD1 matches 9 bases. Trimming at V came to 2 bases and at J to 8 bases, leaving 6 bases not matched to a gene. Looked up from germline, CDR1 is ENHRY and CDR2 is SYGVKD. There are 14 residues in the CDR3. DNA for the CDR3: TGTGCCATCAGTGAGGGACAGGGGCTTACCGGCTACACCTTC. Amino acids: CAISEGQGLTGYTF.

This clonotype was counted ten times or more. The rearrangement joins TRBV29-1 to TRBJ2-1, with TRBD1 as a possible D gene (6 bases). In germline, CDR1 is SQVTM, CDR2 ANQGSEA. Trimming shortened V by 6 bases and J by 10 bases, and 7 bases separated the two germline ends. CDR3 length: 9 residues. The CDR3 reads CSVGGEQFF. CDR3 nucleotides: TGCAGCGTAGGGGGAGAGCAGTTCTTC.

This clonotype has a count of ten or more. CDR3 sequence (DNA): TGCGCCAGCAGCAGGGGGGGAATATCTAATGAAAAACTGTTTTTT. This sequence encodes CASSRGGISNEKLFF. The chain is built from TRBV5-1 and TRBJ1-4, with a possible D match to TRBD1 (6 bases). Germline V lookup: CDR1 SGHRS, CDR2 YFSETQ. Deletions cut 4 bases from V and 3 bases from J, with 13 bases between. The CDR3 is 15 residues long. The full variable domain, its missing parts supplied by reference TRBV5-1 and TRBJ1-4, is KAGVTQTPRYLIKTRGQQVTLSCSPISGHRSVSWYQQTPGQGLQFLFEYFSETQRNKGNFPGRFSGRQFSNSRSEMNVSTLELGDSALYLCASSRGGISNEKLFFGSGTQLSVL.

This clonotype has more than one count but fewer than ten. The CDR3 coding sequence is TGCGCCAGCCGACGGAGGCTCTCGTCCGGCACCGGGGAGCTGTTTTTT. Amino acids: CASRRRLSSGTGELFF. The genes are TRBV23-1 and TRBJ2-2; D is perhaps TRBD2 (5 bases). TRBV23-1 is an ORF for which the function is uncertain. The CDR3 is 16 residues long. Trimming took off 8 bases at V and 4 bases at J, with 20 bases between the two ends.

By share, this clonotype counts as medium-sized. The rearrangement links TRBV12-3 or TRBV12-4 to TRBJ2-1, with TRBD2 identical over 8 bases. Trimming removed 0 bases from V and 8 bases from J; junction bases left unmatched: 15. The CDR3 spans 18 residues. The CDR3 loop is CASSLAVSGAPTADEQFF. The CDR3 DNA follows: TGTGCCAGCAGTTTAGCGGTTAGCGGGGCCCCCACGGCGGATGAGCAGTTCTTC.

This chain uses TRBV7-2 with TRBJ2-3; no reliable D call. Germline CDR1 SGHTA, CDR2 FQGNSA. V lost 2 bases to trimming and J lost 8 bases, with 5 bases between them. The CDR3 is made up of 11 amino acids. The DNA of the CDR3 is TGTGCCAGCAGCTTACGGGTTACGCAGTATTTT. Translated, it gives CASSLRVTQYF. The variable domain in full, with the rest retrieved from reference TRBV7-2 and TRBJ2-3, is GAGVSQSPSNKVTEKGKDVELRCDPISGHTALYWYRQSLGQGLEFLIYFQGNSAPDKSGLPSDRFSAERTGGSVSTLTIQRTQQEDSAVYLCASSLRVTQYFGPGTRLTVL.

This clonotype was seen repeatedly, ten times or more. The chain uses TRBV6-1 and TRBJ2-3; D is undetermined. This CDR3 contains 14 residues. CDR1 is MNHNS, CDR2 SASEGT, per germline. V was shortened by 7 bases and J by 0 bases, with 11 bases between the two germline ends. The CDR3 protein is CASMRRMSTDTQYF. The DNA of the CDR3 is TGTGCCAGCATGCGCCGGATGAGCACAGATACGCAGTATTTT.

This clonotype occurred many times. CDR3 sequence: CASNPAVGDTEAFF. The CDR3 DNA sequence: TGTGCCAGCAACCCGGCAGTGGGGGACACTGAAGCTTTCTTT. The J gene is TRBJ1-1, the V gene TRBV27; possibly TRBD1 for D (5 bases). Trimming removed 7 bases at V and 3 bases at J, with 15 bases between. The germline gives CDR1 MNHEY, CDR2 SMNVEV (reference sequence). The CDR3 covers 14 residues.

This clonotype was seen repeatedly, ten times or more. The chain has TRBV5-4 and TRBJ2-5; D is possibly TRBD1 (6 bases). Germline assignment: CDR1 SGHNT and CDR2 YYREEE (reference sequence). The V and J ends lost 4 bases and 3 bases respectively, with 13 bases between them. The CDR3 has 14 amino acids. CDR3 bases: TGTGCCAGCAGCCATACAGGGACCGAAGAGACCCAGTACTTC. As protein: CASSHTGTEETQYF.

There are many counts of this clonotype. A much larger clone is a single base away; this may be a read error. The rearrangement joins TRBV6-1 to TRBJ2-1; D not resolved. The ends were cut back, 3 bases at V and 10 bases at J, with 16 bases in the middle. CDR1 and CDR2 from the germline V gene are MNHNS and SASEGT. This CDR3 has 14 residues. CDR3 bases: TGTGCCAGCAGTGATAAGGCAGGTCCCTACGAGCAGTTCTTC. Translation: CASSDKAGPYEQFF.

This sequence joins TRBV3-1 and TRBJ2-7; D is perhaps TRBD1 or TRBD2 (5 bases each). CDR3 size: 14 residues. V lost 4 bases, J lost 0 bases, and 10 bases lay in between. Germline V CDR1 and CDR2: LGHDT, YNNKEL (reference sequence). Here the CDR3 reads CASSRDGSSYEQYF. In DNA, the CDR3 is TGTGCCAGCAGCCGGGACGGAAGCTCCTACGAGCAGTACTTC.

This clonotype was seen a handful of times. The V gene is TRBV25-1, the J gene TRBJ2-7, with D maybe TRBD1 (6 bases). Germline CDR1 reads MGHDK; CDR2 reads SYGVNS. CDR3 length: 12 amino acids. Between the trimmed V and J ends, which lost 8 bases and 2 bases, there was a span of 10 bases. CDR3 sequence reads: CASGDNPYEQYF. The CDR3 nucleotides are TGTGCCAGCGGGGACAATCCCTACGAGCAGTACTTC.

The CDR3 DNA reads as TGTGCCAGCAGCTTAGATGGGGGGACAGGGAGCAATGAGCAGTACTTC. Residues: CASSLDGGTGSNEQYF. The chain combines TRBV11-3 with TRBJ2-1, with 9 nucleotides matching TRBD1. Matching the DNA end better, TRBJ2-7 makes the J call doubtful. Germline CDR1 SGHNT, CDR2 YENEEA. The CDR3 has 16 amino acids.

This clonotype turned up a few times. V is TRBV7-2 and J is TRBJ2-1; D may correspond to TRBD1 or TRBD2 (5 bases each). Germline CDR1 reads SGHTA; CDR2 reads FQGNSA. There are 14 residues in the CDR3. Trimming stripped 5 bases from V and 5 bases from J, with 13 bases between. The CDR3 spells CASSPVGVDNEQFF. In DNA form, the CDR3 reads TGTGCCAGCAGCCCAGTGGGGGTTGACAATGAGCAGTTCTTC.

In this sample, this clonotype is medium-sized. This chain links TRBV6-1 with TRBJ2-1; D may be TRBD1 (7 bases). Germline CDR1 reads MNHNS; CDR2 reads SASEGT. Trimming stripped 8 bases from V and 4 bases from J, with 15 bases between. The CDR3 length is 14 residues. CDR3 nucleotide sequence: TGTGCCAGCCAAGGGGGGACAGTTTACAATGAGCAGTTCTTC. Its protein product is CASQGGTVYNEQFF.

This clonotype was counted at least ten times. The J gene is TRBJ2-2, the V gene TRBV7-8; the match to TRBD2 covers 8 bases. The CDR3 has 16 residues. The germline V gene encodes CDR1 SGHVS and CDR2 FQNEAQ. The V and J ends lost 6 bases and 2 bases, in that order; junction bases with no gene match: 8. CDR3 in DNA: TGTGCCAGCAGTCGGGGGGGGACCGTCAACACCGGGGAGCTGTTTTTT. Amino acids: CASSRGGTVNTGELFF.

This clonotype counts as large. The DNA is left out, because the CDR3 cannot be placed on it with certainty; the CDR3 is given as TCRdb lists it. The chain combines TRBV7-5 with TRBJ2-7. TRBV7-5 is recorded as a pseudogene. The CDR3 contains 15 residues when both ends are counted. The CDR3 sequence: CISVSEASVSYEQYF.

By share, this clonotype ranks as medium-sized. The genes are TRBV11-3 and TRBJ2-3, with TRBD2 matching 8 bases. From germline, CDR1 is SGHNT and CDR2 YENEEA. The V segment lost 3 bases and the J segment 5 bases; nucleotides outside the gene matches: 10. The CDR3 runs to 16 residues. The CDR3: CASSFSGRGGKDTQYF. The DNA for the CDR3 is TGTGCCAGCAGCTTCAGTGGCCGGGGGGGGAAAGATACGCAGTATTTT.

A few counts support this clonotype. One end of the junction does not line up with germline, which may come from a read error. This sequence joins TRBV5-3 and TRBJ2-7; 7 bases fit TRBD1. TRBV5-3 is marked as an open reading frame, function uncertain. CDR3 length: 14 residues. The CDR3 DNA reads as TGTGCCAGCAGCTTGCCAGGGGGTTCCTACGAGCAGTACTTC. This translates into CASSLPGGSYEQYF.

J is TRBJ1-4 and V is TRBV30, with TRBD1 matching 7 bases. The CDR3 contains 13 residues. V lost 5 bases, J lost 11 bases, and 11 bases stayed unmatched. Germline V gene lookup returns CDR1 GTSNPN and CDR2 SVGIG (reference sequence). CDR3 residues: CAWQRGQSEKLFF. In DNA, the CDR3 is TGTGCCTGGCAACGGGGACAGTCGGAGAAACTGTTTTTT.

This clonotype was observed a few times. J is TRBJ2-1 and V is TRBV25-1; 7 bases fit TRBD1. This CDR3 spans 14 amino acids. Looked up from germline, CDR1 is MGHDK and CDR2 is SYGVNS. V dropped 3 bases and J dropped 10; count of bases not matched to a gene: 9. CDR3: CASSEPGQPYEQFF. The CDR3 DNA is TGTGCCAGCAGTGAGCCGGGACAGCCCTACGAGCAGTTCTTC. Full variable domain (remainder filled in from reference TRBV25-1 and TRBJ2-1): EADIYQTPRYLVIGTGKKITLECSQTMGHDKMYWYQQDPGMELHLIHYSYGVNSTEKGDLSSESTVSRIRTEHFPLTLESARPSHTSQYLCASSEPGQPYEQFFGPGTRLTVL.

In its sample, this clonotype was seen a few times. The V gene is TRBV6-5, the J gene TRBJ2-5; 8 nucleotides match TRBD2. The CDR3 has 13 amino acids. Germline V gene data show CDR1 as MNHEY and CDR2 as SVGAGI. J gave up 11 bases and V 2 bases, and 7 bases lay outside the gene matches. CDR3 nucleotide sequence: TGTGCCAGCAGTTACGAGCGGGAGACTGAGCAGTACTTC. Protein product: CASSYERETEQYF.